This entry describes one T cell receptor (beta chain). Its antigen is unknown. This sample is drawn from a study of beta chain features in type 1 diabetes. This CDR3 is 12 amino acids long. V lost 5 bases, J lost 6 bases, and 7 bases lay in between. CDR1 is MDHEN, CDR2 SYDVKM, per germline. Reverse transcription of all isolated RNA meant that expressed TCRB transcripts were sequenced. Repertoires were generated with immunoSEQ multiplex PCR, while TCRdb's copy carries only in-frame clones and drops some. Of over 150,000 clones listed, 7.8% are singletons. Study observations and caveats: Significant though moderate, a shortening of TCRB CDR3s appeared in all four CD4+ subsets of Type 1 diabetes patients.

This receptor was taken from a woman between 40 and 50 years old with type 1 diabetes. The sample comprised central memory CD4+ T cells from blood. The chain carries TRBV28 and TRBJ1-4; no clear D gene. CDR3 bases: TGTGCCAGCAGTCTACCCTATGAAAAACTGTTTTTT. Translation gives CASSLPYEKLFF.